The 24 T cell receptor beta chains listed next were all sequenced from one sample in a study of T-cell reconstitution after alpha-beta-depleted transplantation in children. A library of TCRbeta sequences, prepared with unique molecular identifiers, was generated. TCRdb itself ran the PCR reads through MiXCR, one entry per CDR3 protein. The table lists 200,000 to 300,000 distinct CDR3 sequences, about 26% of them singletons. Sequencing was performed on PBMCs, taken before TCRalphabeta/CD19-depleted stem cell transplant. The receptors derive from a girl aged 2 to 9 with Fanconi anemia, due to receive a stem cell transplant.

Here the CDR3 reads CASSFKTGGAETQYF. The CDR3, as DNA: TGTGCCAGCAGCTTTAAGACAGGGGGCGCGGAGACCCAGTACTTC. The chain couples TRBV13 to TRBJ2-5; 10 nucleotides agree with TRBD1. V shed 3 bases and J 5 bases; nucleotides not matched to a gene: 6. Germline V CDR1 and CDR2: PRHDT, FYEKMQ (reference sequence). The CDR3 has 15 amino acids.

This clonotype occurred a few times. The chain carries TRBV7-9 and TRBJ1-1, with D unresolved. CDR3 size: 13 residues. The germline gives CDR1 SEHNR, CDR2 FQNEAQ (reference sequence). V was clipped by 3 bases and J by 2 bases, with 7 bases between them. CDR3 region: CASSFSGNTEAFF. The CDR3 nucleotides read TGTGCCAGCAGCTTTTCAGGAAACACTGAAGCTTTCTTT.

The chain recombines TRBV4-1 with TRBJ2-5; TRBD2 agrees at 13 bases. V lost 0 bases to trimming and J lost 3 bases; unmatched junction nucleotides: 7. The CDR3 contains 18 residues. Germline CDR1 MGHRA, CDR2 YSYEKL. In DNA form, the CDR3 reads TGCGCCAGCAGCCAAGATGTCGTGGGACTAGCGGGAAAAGAGACCCAGTACTTC. Translation gives CASSQDVVGLAGKETQYF.

The CDR3 bases are TGTGCCAGCAGTCACGTCCCTGAAGCTTTCTTT. Translating it yields CASSHVPEAFF. This chain connects TRBV28 to TRBJ1-1; D not resolved. Trimming removed 5 bases from V and 6 bases from J, with 7 bases in between. From germline, CDR1 is MDHEN and CDR2 SYDVKM. The CDR3 totals 11 residues.

The sample holds a few counts of this clonotype. The chain combines TRBV5-1 with TRBJ2-2; no firm D call. CDR1 SGHRS and CDR2 YFSETQ come from the germline V gene. This CDR3 spans 14 amino acids. V lost 4 bases and J 0 bases, leaving 7 bases between the germline ends. The CDR3 region has the DNA TGCGCCAGCAGCCCCGACCCGAACACCGGGGAGCTGTTTTTT. Residues: CASSPDPNTGELFF.

The V gene is TRBV20-1, the J gene TRBJ2-1; tentative D call: TRBD2 (5 bases). The germline V gene has CDR1 DFQATT and CDR2 SNEGSKA (reference sequence). This CDR3 has 15 residues. V lost 1 base and J 2 bases, leaving 12 bases between the germline ends. This chain's CDR3 is CSARADYVTYNEQFF. The CDR3 DNA follows: TGCAGTGCTAGAGCTGACTATGTCACCTACAATGAGCAGTTCTTC.

This clonotype was recorded at least ten times. The chain has TRBV29-1 and TRBJ2-5, with no clear D. The CDR3 consists of 14 residues. V was trimmed by 4 bases and J by 0 bases, leaving 12 bases between them. In germline, CDR1 is SQVTM, CDR2 ANQGSEA. CDR3 nucleotides: TGCAGCGTTGGTCTTTGGGGAAACCAAGAGACCCAGTACTTC. This translates into CSVGLWGNQETQYF.

The rearrangement uses TRBV10-3 and TRBJ1-1; 7 bases are a match to TRBD1. J was trimmed by 4 bases and V by 0 bases; bases with no gene match: 5. The CDR3 sequence is 15 residues long. Germline CDR1 is ENHRY and CDR2 is SYGVKD. CDR3 amino acids: CAISESNRGGTEAFF. The CDR3 coding sequence is TGTGCCATCAGTGAGTCAAACAGGGGCGGCACTGAAGCTTTCTTT.

Many counts were recorded for this clonotype. The rearrangement links TRBV12-3 or TRBV12-4 to TRBJ2-3; tentatively, D is TRBD1 (5 bases). The length of the CDR3 is 13 residues. Trimming took 6 bases from V and 3 from J, leaving 10 bases between them. As DNA, the CDR3 is TGTGCCAGCAGCCTACGACAGACAGATACGCAGTATTTT. Protein: CASSLRQTDTQYF.

The chain employs TRBV7-7 and TRBJ2-3; 7 nucleotides align to TRBD1. V lost 6 bases to trimming and J lost 0 bases; unmatched junction nucleotides: 6. Germline CDR1 and CDR2: SSHAT and FNYEAQ (reference sequence). The CDR3 is made up of 15 amino acids. The CDR3 nucleotides read TGTGCCAGCAGTCAACGAGGGGGCAGCACAGATACGCAGTATTTT. It translates to CASSQRGGSTDTQYF.

The chain couples TRBV20-1 to TRBJ2-1, with D maybe TRBD2 (6 bases). This CDR3 has 14 amino acids. Trimming removed 7 bases from V and 5 bases from J, with 18 bases in between. CDR1 is DFQATT, CDR2 SNEGSKA, per germline (reference sequence). This chain's CDR3 is CSEAGLGFNNEQFF. For the CDR3, the DNA is TGCAGTGAGGCGGGACTGGGTTTCAACAATGAGCAGTTCTTC.

This clonotype was picked up many times. V and J are TRBV5-1 and TRBJ1-2; perhaps TRBD1 as D (5 bases). The CDR3 extends over 15 amino acids. The germline gives CDR1 SGHRS, CDR2 YFSETQ. Between the trimmed V and J ends, which lost 5 bases and 4 bases, there was a span of 18 bases. Written as DNA, the CDR3 is TGCGCCAGCAGAGCCTCTGGGGGATGGGGCTATGGCTACACCTTC. This encodes CASRASGGWGYGYTF.

This clonotype was picked up many times. The rearrangement uses TRBV24-1 and TRBJ2-3; 13 positions agree with TRBD2. CDR3 length equals 22 residues. V lost 4 bases and J lost 2; bases outside the gene matches: 20. Germline V gene data show CDR1 as KGHDR and CDR2 as SFDVKD. The CDR3 DNA follows: TGTGCCACCAGTGACCGACTAGCGGGGGGTCCGAACTTCAACTCACACACAGATACGCAGTATTTT. Its protein is CATSDRLAGGPNFNSHTDTQYF.

CDR3 sequence: CASSSQDGPTDTQYF. In nucleotides, the CDR3 is TGTGCCAGCAGCTCCCAGGACGGACCCACAGATACGCAGTATTTT. This chain joins TRBV7-2 and TRBJ2-3; D gene unclear. The germline V and J ends were trimmed by 4 bases and 2 bases, with 13 bases remaining between them. The CDR3 covers 15 residues. Looked up from germline, CDR1 is SGHTA and CDR2 is FQGNSA.

The chain recombines TRBV7-2 with TRBJ2-5; no clear D gene. CDR3 length equals 15 residues. V was clipped by 2 bases and J by 5 bases, with 15 bases between them. Per the germline V gene, CDR1 is SGHTA and CDR2 is FQGNSA. The CDR3 bases are TGTGCCAGCAGCTTATCTCGGGTGGTGGGGGAGACCCAGTACTTC. As protein: CASSLSRVVGETQYF. Full variable domain (outside the CDR3, taken from reference TRBV7-2 and TRBJ2-5): GAGVSQSPSNKVTEKGKDVELRCDPISGHTALYWYRQSLGQGLEFLIYFQGNSAPDKSGLPSDRFSAERTGGSVSTLTIQRTQQEDSAVYLCASSLSRVVGETQYFGPGTRLLVL.

To note about this clonotype: This may stem from a read error, because a much larger clone lies one nucleotide away. This rearrangement joins TRBV6-5 to TRBJ2-1; D remains unclear. Between the trimmed V and J ends, which lost 2 bases and 5 bases, there was a span of 19 bases. The V gene's germline CDR1 is MNHEY and CDR2 SVGAGI. The CDR3 has 17 amino acids. As DNA, the CDR3 is TGTGCCAGCAGTTACGACACCCGGAACACAGCTGACAATGAGCAGTTCTTC. This sequence encodes CASSYDTRNTADNEQFF.

The sample holds many counts of this clonotype. The V call is TRBV20-1, the J call TRBJ2-5; tentative D call: TRBD1 (6 bases). Between the trimmed V and J ends, which lost 3 bases and 5 bases, there was a span of 16 bases. This CDR3 contains 14 residues. Germline loops: CDR1 DFQATT, CDR2 SNEGSKA (reference sequence). The CDR3 loop is CSARAGAVGETQYF. The CDR3 DNA follows: TGCAGTGCTAGGGCAGGGGCCGTGGGTGAGACCCAGTACTTC.

The table lists this clonotype with many counts. The rearrangement joins TRBV5-1 to TRBJ2-2, with no clear D. V lost 5 bases and J 2 bases, leaving 10 bases between the germline ends. The CDR3 extends over 14 amino acids. Germline assignment: CDR1 SGHRS and CDR2 YFSETQ. CDR3 in amino acids: CASSLQLNTGELFF. In DNA form, the CDR3 reads TGCGCCAGCAGTTTGCAGCTTAACACCGGGGAGCTGTTTTTT.

This rearrangement joins TRBV7-6 to TRBJ2-7, with D unclear. Per the germline V gene, CDR1 is SGHVS and CDR2 is FNYEAQ. Trimming removed 6 bases at V and 0 bases at J, with 6 bases between. The CDR3 loop spans 12 amino acids. CDR3 sequence (DNA): TGTGCCAGCAGTTCAGCCTCCTACGAGCAGTACTTC. This encodes CASSSASYEQYF.

This clonotype has at least ten counts. The chain joins TRBV12-3 or TRBV12-4 to TRBJ2-7, with 8 nucleotides matching TRBD2. V gave up 6 bases and J gave up 1 base; unmatched junction bases: 5. The CDR3 runs to 14 residues. This CDR3 reads CASSSGGRSYEQYF. The CDR3 DNA reads as TGTGCCAGCAGCTCCGGCGGGAGGTCCTACGAGCAGTACTTC.

V usage is TRBV7-6 and J usage is TRBJ2-7; no reliable D call. Germline V lookup: CDR1 SGHVS, CDR2 FNYEAQ. The germline V and J ends were trimmed by 3 bases and 2 bases, with 11 bases remaining between them. This CDR3 comprises 14 residues. The CDR3 nucleotides are TGTGCCAGCAGCTTTTATCCAGAAACCTACGAGCAGTACTTC. Its translation is CASSFYPETYEQYF.

This clonotype was seen only a few times. The chain recombines TRBV9 with TRBJ2-6, with 8 bases that match TRBD1. The V and J ends lost 3 bases and 1 base, in that order; junction bases with no gene match: 27. The CDR3 extends over 24 amino acids. CDR1 SGDLS and CDR2 YYNGEE come from the germline V gene. This CDR3 is CASSGTSMNRDRSTLSSGANVLTF. CDR3 nucleotide sequence: TGTGCCAGCAGCGGTACCTCCATGAACCGGGACAGGTCCACCCTCTCGTCTGGGGCCAACGTCCTGACTTTC.

The V call is TRBV21-1, the J call TRBJ2-3; whether TRBD2, the table's D call, matches the DNA was not checked. TRBV21-1 is recorded as a pseudogene. The CDR3 runs 16 residues. CDR3 protein: CASSTPSRELRDTQYF. The CDR3 DNA sequence: TGTGCCAGCAGCACTCCAAGCCGGGAACTACGAGATACGCAGTATTTT.

This clonotype has a handful of counts. The J gene is TRBJ1-1, the V gene TRBV18; D is possibly TRBD1 (6 bases). CDR1 is KGHSH and CDR2 is LQKENI in the germline V gene. Trimming left V 1 base short and J 7 bases short, with 10 bases between. The CDR3 has 13 residues. The CDR3 nucleotides are TGTGCCAGCTCACCACTCCAGGGGTTTGAAGCTTTCTTT. Amino acid sequence: CASSPLQGFEAFF.